The next 13 T cell receptor beta chains were all read from a single sample in a study of cytomegalovirus exposure and HLA in healthy donors. The PCR contained 60 Vbeta and 13 Jbeta primers. Clones were read by immunoSEQ multiplex PCR, and TCRdb kept only the in-frame ones, dropping some. Seen here are over 100,000 clones, about three quarters observed once, and the top ten hold roughly 3.1%. Sequenced material: PBMCs. The origin of the receptors is a woman under 40 in good health and CMV-seropositive.

V usage is TRBV7-2 and J usage is TRBJ2-3; D is ambiguous. CDR3 size: 14 residues. The V gene lost 3 bases and the J gene lost 4 bases, with 11 bases spanning the gap. Germline CDR1 reads SGHTA; CDR2 reads FQGNSA. The CDR3 bases are TGTGCCAGCAGCTTGGGCCCCACAGCAGATACGCAGTATTTT. Residues: CASSLGPTADTQYF.

This clone was seen just once. The chain couples TRBV27 to TRBJ1-1; D might be TRBD1 (5 bases). The CDR3 runs to 14 residues. V dropped 3 bases and J dropped 0 bases, with 8 bases sitting between them. Germline lookup yields CDR1 MNHEY and CDR2 SMNVEV (reference sequence). The CDR3 bases are TGTGCCAGCAGTTTCGGGGGACTGAACACTGAAGCTTTCTTT. Its protein product is CASSFGGLNTEAFF.

The chain combines TRBV30 with TRBJ2-3; D ambiguous. The CDR3 is made up of 14 amino acids. V shed 0 bases and J shed 1 base, with 8 bases lying between them. Germline loops: CDR1 GTSNPN, CDR2 SVGIG (reference sequence). Written as DNA, the CDR3 is TGTGCCTGGAGTGTCCGAGCTGGCACAGATACGCAGTATTTT. Translated, it gives CAWSVRAGTDTQYF.

The count of this clone is one. The chain links TRBV5-1 to TRBJ2-3; 7 bases agree with TRBD1. With V trimmed by 4 bases and J by 4 bases, 6 bases remained unmatched. The V gene's germline CDR1 is SGHRS and CDR2 YFSETQ. The CDR3 loop spans 14 amino acids. The CDR3 DNA is TGCGCCAGCAGCATTACAGGGGACGCAGATACGCAGTATTTT. Residues: CASSITGDADTQYF.

The V call is TRBV5-1, the J call TRBJ2-7; D gene unclear. This CDR3 comprises 14 residues. The ends were cut back, 2 bases at V and 3 bases at J, with 12 bases in the middle. CDR1 and CDR2 from the germline V gene are SGHRS and YFSETQ. The chain's CDR3 is CASSFEPSRYEQYF. Here the CDR3 DNA reads TGCGCCAGCAGCTTTGAGCCTAGTCGCTACGAGCAGTACTTC.

This chain links TRBV27 with TRBJ1-1; D is possibly TRBD1 (5 bases). V was clipped by 8 bases and J by 1 base, with 17 bases between them. Germline CDR1 reads MNHEY; CDR2 reads SMNVEV (reference sequence). This CDR3 is 15 amino acids long. The CDR3 DNA reads as TGTGCCAGCCTACGACCAGGGCTTGGGAACACTGAAGCTTTCTTT. This encodes CASLRPGLGNTEAFF.

The chain recombines TRBV7-8 with TRBJ1-4, with 7 bases lining up with TRBD1. V was pared by 4 bases and J by 10 bases, with 12 bases of the junction left unmatched. The CDR3 loop spans 15 amino acids. CDR1 and CDR2 (germline): SGHVS, FQNEAQ. CDR3 loop: CASSSGQASSGKLFF. CDR3 nucleotide sequence: TGTGCCAGCAGCTCCGGACAGGCGTCGAGCGGAAAACTGTTTTTT.

The chain carries TRBV28 and TRBJ2-2; a weak D match, TRBD1 (5 bases). The CDR3 is 14 residues long. Germline V CDR1 and CDR2: MDHEN, SYDVKM. Trimming stripped 4 bases from V and 4 bases from J, with 10 bases between. The CDR3 DNA reads TGTGCCAGCAGTTCCAGGGTTAGCACCGGGGAGCTGTTTTTT. Amino acids: CASSSRVSTGELFF.

This chain connects TRBV7-9 to TRBJ2-3; the match to TRBD1 covers 9 bases. Trimming took 5 bases from V and 5 from J; bases not matched to a gene: 8. The CDR3 consists of 15 residues. Per germline, CDR1 SEHNR and CDR2 FQNEAQ (reference sequence). As DNA, the CDR3 is TGTGCCAGCAGCCTGACAGGGGGGGCACAAGATACGCAGTATTTT. This translates into CASSLTGGAQDTQYF. The whole variable domain, remainder taken from reference TRBV7-9 and TRBJ2-3, is DTGVSQNPRHKITKRGQNVTFRCDPISEHNRLYWYRQTLGQGPEFLTYFQNEAQLEKSRLLSDRFSAERPKGSFSTLEIQRTEQGDSAMYLCASSLTGGAQDTQYFGPGTRLTVL.

This chain uses TRBV7-3 with TRBJ1-1; perhaps TRBD1 as D (5 bases). The CDR3 consists of 14 residues. The V end lost 4 bases, the J end lost 4 bases, and 13 bases lay between the germline ends. Germline CDR1 is SGHTA and CDR2 is FQGTGA. The CDR3 bases are TGTGCCAGCAGCTCGGGGGGGGAGTCCACTGAAGCTTTCTTT. It codes for CASSSGGESTEAFF.

This rearrangement joins TRBV5-6 to TRBJ1-4; TRBD1 matches at 8 bases. CDR3 length: 15 amino acids. After removal of 4 bases from V and 5 bases from J, the junction contained 7 bases not matched to a gene. Germline V gives CDR1 SGHDT, CDR2 YYEEEE. CDR3 bases: TGTGCCAGCAGCGCCCGGACAGGGCCAAATGAAAAACTGTTTTTT. Residues: CASSARTGPNEKLFF.

This clone was counted only a few times. V usage is TRBV28 and J usage is TRBJ2-1; D is undetermined. Per the germline V gene, CDR1 is MDHEN and CDR2 is SYDVKM. The V end lost 6 bases, the J end lost 6 bases, and 12 bases lay between the germline ends. CDR3 length: 13 residues. CDR3 loop: CASSPRFFNEQFF. In nucleotides, the CDR3 is TGTGCCAGCAGCCCCCGGTTCTTCAATGAGCAGTTCTTC.

V usage is TRBV5-1 and J usage is TRBJ1-4, with D perhaps matching TRBD1 (5 bases). CDR3 size: 15 residues. Per the germline V gene, CDR1 is SGHRS and CDR2 is YFSETQ. V was pared by 4 bases and J by 3 bases, with 13 bases between. DNA of the CDR3: TGCGCCAGCAGCCTCTCGGGGGGGGCTAATGAAAAACTGTTTTTT. Protein sequence: CASSLSGGANEKLFF.